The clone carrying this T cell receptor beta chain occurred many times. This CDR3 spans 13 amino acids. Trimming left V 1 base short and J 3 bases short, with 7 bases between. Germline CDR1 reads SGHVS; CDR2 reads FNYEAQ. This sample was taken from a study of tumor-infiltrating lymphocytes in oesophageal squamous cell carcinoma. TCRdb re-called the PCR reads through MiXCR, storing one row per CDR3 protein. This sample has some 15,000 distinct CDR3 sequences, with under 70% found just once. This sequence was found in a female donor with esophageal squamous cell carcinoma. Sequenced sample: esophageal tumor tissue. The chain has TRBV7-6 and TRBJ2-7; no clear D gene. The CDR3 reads CASSLVLSYEQYF. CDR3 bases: TGTGCCAGCAGCTTAGTTCTAAGCTACGAGCAGTACTTC. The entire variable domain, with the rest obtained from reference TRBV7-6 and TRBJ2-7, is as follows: GAGVSQSPRYKVTKRGQDVALRCDPISGHVSLYWYRQALGQGPEFLTYFNYEAQQDKSGLPNDRFSAERPEGSISTLTIQRTEQRDSAMYRCASSLVLSYEQYFGPGTRLTVT.